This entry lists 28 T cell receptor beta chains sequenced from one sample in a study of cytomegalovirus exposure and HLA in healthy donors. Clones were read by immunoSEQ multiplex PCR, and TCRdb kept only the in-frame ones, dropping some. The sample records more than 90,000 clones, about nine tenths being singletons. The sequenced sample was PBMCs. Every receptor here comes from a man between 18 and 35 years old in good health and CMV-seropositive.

CDR3 sequence: CASSQDRLSYEQYF. DNA of the CDR3: TGTGCCAGCAGCCAGGACAGGCTTTCCTACGAGCAGTACTTC. The chain employs TRBV7-2 and TRBJ2-7; 7 bases match TRBD1. Per the germline V gene, CDR1 is SGHTA and CDR2 is FQGNSA. The V gene end was trimmed by 5 bases and the J gene end by 1 base; junction bases not matched to a gene: 5. The CDR3 runs to 14 residues.

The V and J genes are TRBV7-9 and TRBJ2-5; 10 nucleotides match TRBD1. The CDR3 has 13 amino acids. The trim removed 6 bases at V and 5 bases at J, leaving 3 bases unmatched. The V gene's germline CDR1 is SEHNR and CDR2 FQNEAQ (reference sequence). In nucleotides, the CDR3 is TGTGCCAGCAGAACGACAGGGGGCGAGACCCAGTACTTC. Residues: CASRTTGGETQYF.

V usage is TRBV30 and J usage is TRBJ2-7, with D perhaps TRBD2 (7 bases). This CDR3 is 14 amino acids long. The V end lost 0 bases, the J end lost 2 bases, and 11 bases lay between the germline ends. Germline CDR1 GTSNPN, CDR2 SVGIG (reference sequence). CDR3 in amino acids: CAWSVGGGPYEQYF. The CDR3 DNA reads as TGTGCCTGGAGTGTAGGGGGGGGACCCTACGAGCAGTACTTC. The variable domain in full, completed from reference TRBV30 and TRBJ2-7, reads SQTIHQWPATLVQPVGSPLSLECTVEGTSNPNLYWYRQAAGRGLQLLFYSVGIGQISSEVPQNLSASRPQDRQFILSSKKLLLSDSGFYLCAWSVGGGPYEQYFGPGTRLTVT.

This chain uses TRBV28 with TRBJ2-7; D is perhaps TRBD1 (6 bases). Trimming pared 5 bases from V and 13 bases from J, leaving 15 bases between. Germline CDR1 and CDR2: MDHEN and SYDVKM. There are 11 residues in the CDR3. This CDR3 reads CASSDGTLEYF. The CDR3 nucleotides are TGTGCCAGCAGTGACGGGACACTCGAATACTTC.

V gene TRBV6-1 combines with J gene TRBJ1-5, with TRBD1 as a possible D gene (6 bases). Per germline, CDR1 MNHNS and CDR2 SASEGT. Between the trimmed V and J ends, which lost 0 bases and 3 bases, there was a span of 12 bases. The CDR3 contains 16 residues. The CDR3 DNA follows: TGTGCCAGCAGTGAAGCGCGGCCAGGGGACAATCAGCCCCAGCATTTT. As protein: CASSEARPGDNQPQHF.

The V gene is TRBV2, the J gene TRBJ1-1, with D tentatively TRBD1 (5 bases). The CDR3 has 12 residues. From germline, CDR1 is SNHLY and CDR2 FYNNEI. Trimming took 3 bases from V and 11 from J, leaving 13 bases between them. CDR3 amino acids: CASSERSQEAFF. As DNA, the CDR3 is TGTGCCAGCAGTGAGAGGTCACAGGAGGCTTTCTTT.

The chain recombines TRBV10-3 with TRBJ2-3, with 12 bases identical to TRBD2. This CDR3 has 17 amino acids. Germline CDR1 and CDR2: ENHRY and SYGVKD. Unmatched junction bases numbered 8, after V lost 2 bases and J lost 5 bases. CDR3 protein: CAISEPVLAGGGDTQYF. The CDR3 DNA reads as TGTGCCATCAGTGAGCCGGTACTAGCGGGGGGCGGAGATACGCAGTATTTT.

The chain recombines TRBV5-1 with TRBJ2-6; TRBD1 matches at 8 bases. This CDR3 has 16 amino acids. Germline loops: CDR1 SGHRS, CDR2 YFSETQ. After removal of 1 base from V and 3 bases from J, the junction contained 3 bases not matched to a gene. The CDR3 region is CASSLQGAVGANVLTF. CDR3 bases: TGCGCCAGCAGCTTGCAGGGGGCAGTTGGGGCCAACGTCCTGACTTTC.

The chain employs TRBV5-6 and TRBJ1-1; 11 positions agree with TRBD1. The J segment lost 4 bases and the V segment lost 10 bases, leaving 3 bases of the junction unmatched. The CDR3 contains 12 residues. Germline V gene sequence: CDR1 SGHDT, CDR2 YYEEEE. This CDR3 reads CAGGTGGTEAFF. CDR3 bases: TGTGCCGGGGGGACAGGGGGCACTGAAGCTTTCTTT.

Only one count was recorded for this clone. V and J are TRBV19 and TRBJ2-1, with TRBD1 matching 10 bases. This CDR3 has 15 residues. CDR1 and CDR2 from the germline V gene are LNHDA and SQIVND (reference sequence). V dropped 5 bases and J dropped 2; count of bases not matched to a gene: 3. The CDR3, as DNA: TGTGCCAGTAGTGTCGACAGGGGGCCCTACAATGAGCAGTTCTTC. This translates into CASSVDRGPYNEQFF.

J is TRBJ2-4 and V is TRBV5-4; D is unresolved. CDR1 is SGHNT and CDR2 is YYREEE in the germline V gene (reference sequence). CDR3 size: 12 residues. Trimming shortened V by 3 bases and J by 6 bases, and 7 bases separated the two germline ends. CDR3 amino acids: CASSSGGNIQYF. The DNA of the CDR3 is TGTGCCAGCAGCTCCGGTGGAAACATTCAGTACTTC. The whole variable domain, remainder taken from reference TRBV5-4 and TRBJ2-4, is ETGVTQSPTHLIKTRGQQVTLRCSSQSGHNTVSWYQQALGQGPQFIFQYYREEENGRGNFPPRFSGLQFPNYSSELNVNALELDDSALYLCASSSGGNIQYFGAGTRLSVL.

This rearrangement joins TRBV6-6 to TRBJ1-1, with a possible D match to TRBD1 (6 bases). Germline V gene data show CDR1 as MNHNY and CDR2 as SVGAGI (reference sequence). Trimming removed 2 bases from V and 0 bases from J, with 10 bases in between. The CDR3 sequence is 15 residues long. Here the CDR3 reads CASSYDRSVNTEAFF. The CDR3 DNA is TGTGCCAGCAGTTACGACAGGAGTGTGAACACTGAAGCTTTCTTT.

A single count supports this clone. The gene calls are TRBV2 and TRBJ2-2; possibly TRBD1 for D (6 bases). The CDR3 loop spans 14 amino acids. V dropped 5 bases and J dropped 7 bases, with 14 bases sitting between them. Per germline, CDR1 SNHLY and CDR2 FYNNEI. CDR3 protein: CASSYGQSGGELFF. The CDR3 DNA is TGTGCCAGCAGTTACGGACAGAGCGGCGGGGAGCTGTTTTTT.

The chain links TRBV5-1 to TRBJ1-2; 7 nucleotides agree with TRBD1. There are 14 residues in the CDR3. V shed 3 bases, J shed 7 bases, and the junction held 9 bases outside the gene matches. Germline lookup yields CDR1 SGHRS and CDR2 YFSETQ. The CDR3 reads CASSWTGGESGYTF. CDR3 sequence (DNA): TGCGCCAGCAGCTGGACAGGCGGAGAGAGTGGCTACACCTTC.

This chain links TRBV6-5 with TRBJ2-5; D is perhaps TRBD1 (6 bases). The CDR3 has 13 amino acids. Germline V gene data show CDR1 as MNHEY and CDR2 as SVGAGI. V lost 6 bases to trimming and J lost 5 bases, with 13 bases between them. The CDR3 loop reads CASSRRGWETQYF. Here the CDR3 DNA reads TGTGCCAGCAGCCGAAGGGGGTGGGAGACCCAGTACTTC.

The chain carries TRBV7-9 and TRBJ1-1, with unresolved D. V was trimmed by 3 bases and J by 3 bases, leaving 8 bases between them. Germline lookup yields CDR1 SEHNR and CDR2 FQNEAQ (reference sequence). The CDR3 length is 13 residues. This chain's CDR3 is CASSFTEYTEAFF. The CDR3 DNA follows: TGTGCCAGCAGCTTCACAGAGTACACTGAAGCTTTCTTT.

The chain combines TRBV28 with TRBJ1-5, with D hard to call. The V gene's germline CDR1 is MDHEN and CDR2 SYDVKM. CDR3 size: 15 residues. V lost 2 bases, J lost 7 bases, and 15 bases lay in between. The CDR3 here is CASSLMVQVHQPQHF. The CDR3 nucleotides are TGTGCCAGCAGTTTAATGGTGCAGGTTCACCAGCCCCAGCATTTT. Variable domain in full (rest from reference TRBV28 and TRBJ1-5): DVKVTQSSRYLVKRTGEKVFLECVQDMDHENMFWYRQDPGLGLRLIYFSYDVKMKEKGDIPEGYSVSREKKERFSLILESASTNQTSMYLCASSLMVQVHQPQHFGDGTRLSIL.

CDR3 in DNA: TGTGCCAGCAGCTCCACTGGGGGACACCTGATCGCGGGCTACACCTTC. Translating gives CASSSTGGHLIAGYTF. V gene TRBV7-9 combines with J gene TRBJ1-2; maybe TRBD1 (6 bases). Germline CDR1 reads SEHNR; CDR2 reads FQNEAQ (reference sequence). The CDR3 consists of 16 residues. The germline V and J ends were trimmed by 4 bases and 8 bases, with 23 bases remaining between them.

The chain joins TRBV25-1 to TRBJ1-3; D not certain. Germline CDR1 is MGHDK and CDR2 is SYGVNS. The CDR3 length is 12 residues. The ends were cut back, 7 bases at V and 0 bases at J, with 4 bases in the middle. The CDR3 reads CASTRSGNTIYF. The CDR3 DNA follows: TGTGCCAGCACCCGCTCTGGAAACACCATATATTTT.

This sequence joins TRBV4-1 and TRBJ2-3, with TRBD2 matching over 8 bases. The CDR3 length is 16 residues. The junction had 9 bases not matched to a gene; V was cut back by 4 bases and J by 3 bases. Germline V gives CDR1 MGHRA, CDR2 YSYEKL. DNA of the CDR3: TGCGCCAGCAGCCTGGGGGGACGGGGGGGAACAGATACGCAGTATTTT. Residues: CASSLGGRGGTDTQYF.

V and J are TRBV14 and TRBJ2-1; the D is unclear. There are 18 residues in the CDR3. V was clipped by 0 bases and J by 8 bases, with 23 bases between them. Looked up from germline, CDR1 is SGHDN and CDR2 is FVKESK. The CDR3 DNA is TGTGCCAGCAGCCAAGACCGGTTTCTCCTCTCCTCCTCCGATGAGCAGTTCTTC. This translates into CASSQDRFLLSSSDEQFF.

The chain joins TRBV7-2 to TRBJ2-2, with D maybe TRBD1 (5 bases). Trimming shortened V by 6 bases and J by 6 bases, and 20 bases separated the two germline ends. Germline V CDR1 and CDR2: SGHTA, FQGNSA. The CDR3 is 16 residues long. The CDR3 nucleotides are TGTGCCAGCAGTTATAAAAGGGGATATCCGGCCGGGGAGCTGTTTTTT. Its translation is CASSYKRGYPAGELFF.

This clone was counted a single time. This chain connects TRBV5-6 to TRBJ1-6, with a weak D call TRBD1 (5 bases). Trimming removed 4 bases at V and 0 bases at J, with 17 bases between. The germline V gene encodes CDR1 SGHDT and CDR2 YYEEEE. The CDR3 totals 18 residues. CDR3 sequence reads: CASSNFVQESSYNSPLHF. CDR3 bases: TGTGCCAGCAGCAACTTCGTACAGGAGAGCTCCTATAATTCACCCCTCCACTTT.

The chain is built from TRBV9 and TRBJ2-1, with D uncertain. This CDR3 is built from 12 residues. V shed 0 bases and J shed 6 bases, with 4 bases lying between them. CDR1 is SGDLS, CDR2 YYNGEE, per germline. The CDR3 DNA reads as TGTGCCAGCAGCGTAGGGAGCAATGAGCAGTTCTTC. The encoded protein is CASSVGSNEQFF.

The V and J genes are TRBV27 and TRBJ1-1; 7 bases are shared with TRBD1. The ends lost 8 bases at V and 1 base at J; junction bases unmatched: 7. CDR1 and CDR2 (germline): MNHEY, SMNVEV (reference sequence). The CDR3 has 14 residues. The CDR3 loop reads CASRTGTANTEAFF. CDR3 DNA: TGTGCCAGCCGGACGGGGACAGCGAACACTGAAGCTTTCTTT.

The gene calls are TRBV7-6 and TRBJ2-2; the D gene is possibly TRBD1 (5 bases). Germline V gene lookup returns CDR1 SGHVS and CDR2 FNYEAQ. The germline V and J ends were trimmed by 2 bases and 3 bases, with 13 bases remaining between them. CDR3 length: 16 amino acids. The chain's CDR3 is CASSLKGLLDTGELFF. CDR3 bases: TGTGCCAGCAGCTTAAAGGGGCTGTTGGACACCGGGGAGCTGTTTTTT.

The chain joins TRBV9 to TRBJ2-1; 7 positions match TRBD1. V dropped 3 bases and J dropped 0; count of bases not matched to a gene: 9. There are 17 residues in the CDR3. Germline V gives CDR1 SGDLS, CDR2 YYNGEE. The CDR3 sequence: CASSDPRQGISYNEQFF. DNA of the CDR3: TGTGCCAGCAGCGACCCCCGACAGGGTATCTCCTACAATGAGCAGTTCTTC. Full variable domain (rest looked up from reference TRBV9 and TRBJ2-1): DSGVTQTPKHLITATGQRVTLRCSPRSGDLSVYWYQQSLDQGLQFLIQYYNGEERAKGNILERFSAQQFPDLHSELNLSSLELGDSALYFCASSDPRQGISYNEQFFGPGTRLTVL.

CDR3 in amino acids: CATSTDRGSYGYTF. CDR3 DNA: TGTGCCACCAGCACCGACAGGGGATCCTATGGCTACACCTTC. The chain is built from TRBV15 and TRBJ1-2, with 8 positions matching TRBD1. Germline trimming cut 4 bases from V and 4 bases from J; bases unmatched to any gene: 5. In germline, CDR1 is LNHNV, CDR2 YYDKDF (reference sequence). The CDR3 totals 14 residues.